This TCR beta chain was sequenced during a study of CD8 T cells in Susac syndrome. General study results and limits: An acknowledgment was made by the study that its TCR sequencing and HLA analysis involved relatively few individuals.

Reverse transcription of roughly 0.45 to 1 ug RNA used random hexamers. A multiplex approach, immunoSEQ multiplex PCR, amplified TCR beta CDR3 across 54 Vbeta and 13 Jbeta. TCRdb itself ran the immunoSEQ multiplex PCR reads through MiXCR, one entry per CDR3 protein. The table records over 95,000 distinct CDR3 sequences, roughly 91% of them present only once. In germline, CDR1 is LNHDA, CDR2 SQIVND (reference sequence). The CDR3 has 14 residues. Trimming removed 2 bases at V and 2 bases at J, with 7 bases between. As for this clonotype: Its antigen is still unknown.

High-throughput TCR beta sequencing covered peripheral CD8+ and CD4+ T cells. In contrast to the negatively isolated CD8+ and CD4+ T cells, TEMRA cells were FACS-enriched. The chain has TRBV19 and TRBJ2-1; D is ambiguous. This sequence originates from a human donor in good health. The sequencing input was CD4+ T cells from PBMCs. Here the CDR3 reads CASSILGPYNEQFF. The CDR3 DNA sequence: TGTGCCAGTAGTATATTAGGGCCCTACAATGAGCAGTTCTTC.